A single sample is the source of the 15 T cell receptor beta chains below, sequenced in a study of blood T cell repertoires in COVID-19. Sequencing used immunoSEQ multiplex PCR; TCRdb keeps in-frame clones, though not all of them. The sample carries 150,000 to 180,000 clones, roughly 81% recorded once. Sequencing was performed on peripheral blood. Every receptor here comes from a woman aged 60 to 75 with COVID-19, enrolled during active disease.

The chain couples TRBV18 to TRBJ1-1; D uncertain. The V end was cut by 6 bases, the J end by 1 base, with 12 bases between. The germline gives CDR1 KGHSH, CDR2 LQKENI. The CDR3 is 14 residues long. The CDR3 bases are TGTGCCAGCTCGAACTCTCGGGGGAACACTGAAGCTTTCTTT. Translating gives CASSNSRGNTEAFF.

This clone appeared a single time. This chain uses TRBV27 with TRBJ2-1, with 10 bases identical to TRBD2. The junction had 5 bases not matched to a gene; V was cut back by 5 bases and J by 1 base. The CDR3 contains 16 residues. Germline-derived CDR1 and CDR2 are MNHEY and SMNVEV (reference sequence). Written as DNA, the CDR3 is TGTGCCAGCAGTCAACTAGCGGGGACTTCCTACAATGAGCAGTTCTTC. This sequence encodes CASSQLAGTSYNEQFF.

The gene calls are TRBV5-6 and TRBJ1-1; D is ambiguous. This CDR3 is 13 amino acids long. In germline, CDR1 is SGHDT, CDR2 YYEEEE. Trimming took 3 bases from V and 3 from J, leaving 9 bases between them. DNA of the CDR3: TGTGCCAGCAGCTCACGACTGCACACTGAAGCTTTCTTT. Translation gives CASSSRLHTEAFF. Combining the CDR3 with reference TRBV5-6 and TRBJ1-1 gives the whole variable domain DAGVTQSPTHLIKTRGQQVTLRCSPKSGHDTVSWYQQALGQGPQFIFQYYEEEERQRGNFPDRFSGHQFPNYSSELNVNALLLGDSALYLCASSSRLHTEAFFGQGTRLTVV.

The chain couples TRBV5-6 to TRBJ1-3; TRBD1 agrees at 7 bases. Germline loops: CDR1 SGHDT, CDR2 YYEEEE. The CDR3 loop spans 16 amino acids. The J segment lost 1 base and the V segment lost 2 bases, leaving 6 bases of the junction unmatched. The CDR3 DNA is TGTGCCAGCAGCTTTAGAACAGGGGCGTCTGGAAACACCATATATTTT. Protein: CASSFRTGASGNTIYF.

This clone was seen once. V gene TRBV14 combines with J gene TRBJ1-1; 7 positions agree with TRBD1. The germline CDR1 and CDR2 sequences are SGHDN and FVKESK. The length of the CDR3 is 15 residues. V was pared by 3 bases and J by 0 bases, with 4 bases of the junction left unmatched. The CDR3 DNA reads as TGTGCCAGCAGCCAGTTGACAGGGTTGAACACTGAAGCTTTCTTT. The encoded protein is CASSQLTGLNTEAFF.

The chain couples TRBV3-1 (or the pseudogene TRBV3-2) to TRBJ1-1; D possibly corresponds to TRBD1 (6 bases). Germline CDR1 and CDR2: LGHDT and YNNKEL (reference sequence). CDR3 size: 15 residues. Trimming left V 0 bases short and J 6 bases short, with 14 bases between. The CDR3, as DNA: TGTGCCAGCAGCCAAGAGGCGGGGGGGCGCGCTGAAGCTTTCTTT. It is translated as CASSQEAGGRAEAFF.

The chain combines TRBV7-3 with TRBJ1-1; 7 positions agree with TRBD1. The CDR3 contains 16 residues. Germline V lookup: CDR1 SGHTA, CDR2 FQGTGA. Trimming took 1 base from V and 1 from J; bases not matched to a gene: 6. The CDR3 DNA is TGTGCCAGCAGCTTAAATCCGGGACAGAGGAACACTGAAGCTTTCTTT. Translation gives CASSLNPGQRNTEAFF.

CDR3 sequence reads: CASSPRQSFSGNTIYF. In DNA form, the CDR3 reads TGTGCCAGTAGTCCACGACAGAGTTTCTCTGGAAACACCATATATTTT. The J gene is TRBJ1-3, the V gene TRBV19, with D maybe TRBD1 (5 bases). The CDR3 loop spans 16 amino acids. V shed 5 bases and J shed 0 bases, with 14 bases lying between them. CDR1 is LNHDA, CDR2 SQIVND, per germline (reference sequence).

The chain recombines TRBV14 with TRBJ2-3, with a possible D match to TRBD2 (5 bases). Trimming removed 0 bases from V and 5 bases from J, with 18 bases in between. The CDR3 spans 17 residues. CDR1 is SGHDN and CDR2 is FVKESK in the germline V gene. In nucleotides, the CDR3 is TGTGCCAGCAGCCAAGAAACGAGCCGGCCGAGCGGAGATACGCAGTATTTT. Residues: CASSQETSRPSGDTQYF.

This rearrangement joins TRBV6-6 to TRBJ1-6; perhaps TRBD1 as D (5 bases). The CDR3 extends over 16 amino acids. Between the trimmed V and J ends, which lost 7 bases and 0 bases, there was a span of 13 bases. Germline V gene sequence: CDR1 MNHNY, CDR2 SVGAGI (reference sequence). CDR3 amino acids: CASTSSGGSYNSPLHF. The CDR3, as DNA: TGTGCCAGCACTTCCTCCGGGGGCTCCTATAATTCACCCCTCCACTTT.

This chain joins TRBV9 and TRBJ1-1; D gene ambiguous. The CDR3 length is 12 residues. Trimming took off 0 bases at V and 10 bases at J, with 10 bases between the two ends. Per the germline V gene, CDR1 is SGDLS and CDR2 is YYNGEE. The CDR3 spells CASSVDDRGAFF. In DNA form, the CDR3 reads TGTGCCAGCAGCGTAGACGATCGAGGAGCTTTCTTT.

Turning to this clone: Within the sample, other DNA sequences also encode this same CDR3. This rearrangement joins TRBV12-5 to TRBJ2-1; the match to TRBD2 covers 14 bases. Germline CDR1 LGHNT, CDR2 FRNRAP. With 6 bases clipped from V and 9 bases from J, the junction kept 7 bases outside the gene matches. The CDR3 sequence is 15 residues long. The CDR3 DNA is TGTGCTAGTGGCCTGACTAGCGGGAGGGCCGGTGAGCAGTTCTTC. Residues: CASGLTSGRAGEQFF.

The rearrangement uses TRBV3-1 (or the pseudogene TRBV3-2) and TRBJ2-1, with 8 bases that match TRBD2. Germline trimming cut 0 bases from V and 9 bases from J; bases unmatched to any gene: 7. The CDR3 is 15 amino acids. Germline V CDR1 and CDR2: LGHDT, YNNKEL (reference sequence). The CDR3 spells CASSQDAGGRIEQFF. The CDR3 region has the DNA TGTGCCAGCAGCCAAGATGCGGGCGGGAGGATTGAGCAGTTCTTC.

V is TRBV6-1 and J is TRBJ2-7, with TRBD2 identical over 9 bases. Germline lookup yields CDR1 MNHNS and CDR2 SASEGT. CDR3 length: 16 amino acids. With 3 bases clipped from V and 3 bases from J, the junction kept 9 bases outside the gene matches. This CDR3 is CASSDLASGVLYEQYF. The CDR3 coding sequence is TGTGCCAGCAGTGATCTGGCTAGCGGGGTTCTCTACGAGCAGTACTTC.

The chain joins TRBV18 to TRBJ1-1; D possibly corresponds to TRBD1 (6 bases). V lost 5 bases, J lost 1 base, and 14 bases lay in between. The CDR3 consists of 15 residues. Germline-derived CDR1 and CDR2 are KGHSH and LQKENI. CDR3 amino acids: CASSTEGHRNTEAFF. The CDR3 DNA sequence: TGTGCCAGCTCAACCGAGGGACATCGGAACACTGAAGCTTTCTTT.